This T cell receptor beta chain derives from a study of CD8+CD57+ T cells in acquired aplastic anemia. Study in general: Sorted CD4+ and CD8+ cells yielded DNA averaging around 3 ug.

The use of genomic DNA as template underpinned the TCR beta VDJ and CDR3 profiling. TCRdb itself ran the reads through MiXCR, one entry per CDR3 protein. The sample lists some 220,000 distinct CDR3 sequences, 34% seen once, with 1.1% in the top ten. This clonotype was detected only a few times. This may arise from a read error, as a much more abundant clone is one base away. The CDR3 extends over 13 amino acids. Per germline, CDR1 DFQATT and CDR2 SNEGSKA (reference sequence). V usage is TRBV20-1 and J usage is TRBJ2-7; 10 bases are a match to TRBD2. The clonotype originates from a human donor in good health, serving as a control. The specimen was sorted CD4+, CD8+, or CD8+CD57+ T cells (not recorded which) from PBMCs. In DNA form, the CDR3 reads TGCGGTGCTCAAGCGGGGGGGCTCTACGAGCAGTACTTC. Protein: CGAQAGGLYEQYF.